A selection of T cell receptor beta chains follows, all from one sample in a study of T cell repertoires and leukemia-associated antigens. Their cognate antigens are unknown. Using its own MiXCR run on the 5' RACE reads, TCRdb lists one record per CDR3 protein. The sample holds 10,000 to 15,000 distinct CDR3 sequences; under 50% are singletons and the top ten take 30% to 40%. Sample: CD3+ T cells sorted from blood and cultured. The receptors derive from a female donor in good health. Each CDR3 is given with its conserved first and last residue. D genes are given only for firm matches. The listing skips clone size in some rows; elsewhere it reads once, few, many or a size class.

>TRBV4-3|TRBJ2-3|TRBD1|medium-sized
CASSQVGTGNFEDTQYF
TGCGCCAGCAGCCAAGTCGGGACAGGGAATTTTGAGGATACGCAGTATTTT
>TRBV24-1|TRBJ1-5|-|once
CATSEILGPQHF
TGTGCCACCAGTGAGATCCTGGGGCCCCAGCATTTT
>TRBV18|TRBJ2-2|TRBD2|-
CASSPRRGAPNTGELFF
TGTGCCAGCTCACCCAGGCGGGGGGCGCCGAACACCGGGGAGCTGTTTTTT
>TRBV20-1|TRBJ2-3|-|-
CSARNPADTQYF
TGCAGTGCGCGAAATCCCGCGGATACGCAGTATTTT
>TRBV6-2/TRBV6-3|TRBJ2-7|-|medium-sized
CASSYPPRGYEQYF
TGTGCCAGCAGTTACCCGCCCAGGGGCTACGAGCAGTACTTC
>TRBV6-5|TRBJ1-5|TRBD1|-
CASSSDRGVYQPQHF
TGTGCCAGCAGCTCCGACAGGGGAGTATATCAGCCCCAGCATTTT
>TRBV29-1|TRBJ1-3|TRBD1|few
CSVGHRGSGNTIYF
TGCAGCGTTGGACACAGGGGGTCTGGAAACACCATATATTTT
>TRBV7-4|TRBJ1-2|-|large
CASSLGPRSYGYTF
TGTGCCAGCAGCTTAGGACCAAGGAGCTATGGCTACACCTTC
>TRBV7-9|TRBJ2-5|-|-
CASSFRGGAETQYF
TGTGCCAGCAGCTTTCGTGGGGGCGCGGAGACCCAGTACTTC
>TRBV12-3/TRBV12-4|TRBJ1-6|-|few
CASSLRRPRRWYNSPLHF
TGTGCCAGCAGCTTACGGAGACCCAGAAGGTGGTATAATTCACCCCTCCACTTT
>TRBV7-2|TRBJ1-5|TRBD1|-
CASSAMTGSLNQPQHF
TGTGCCAGCAGCGCCATGACAGGGTCCCTCAATCAGCCCCAGCATTTT